This T cell receptor (beta chain) was observed in a study of blood T cell repertoires in COVID-19. Study summary: The United States, Italy and Spain supplied acute and convalescent COVID-19 samples.

This CDR3 comprises 14 residues. The V segment lost 4 bases and the J segment 10 bases; nucleotides outside the gene matches: 5. Germline CDR1 is MDHEN and CDR2 is SYDVKM. This clone has more than one count but fewer than ten. Generated by immunoSEQ multiplex PCR, the TCRdb table keeps only in-frame clones and is missing some. The sample shows over 200,000 clones, 70% to 90% of them seen only once. The V and J genes are TRBV28 and TRBJ2-1, with 12 bases fitting TRBD2. The sequenced sample was peripheral blood. The TCR comes from a woman in her 50s with acute or convalescent COVID-19. This chain's CDR3 is CASSSWTSGTEQFF. The CDR3 nucleotides read TGTGCCAGCAGTTCCTGGACTAGCGGGACCGAGCAGTTCTTC.